Below are 32 T cell receptor beta chains sequenced from a single sample in a study of vaccination and CD4 T cells after COVID-19. What these receptors recognize is not known. Stated treatment: approximately 9-day PBMC culture with coronavirus spike peptide pools or control peptides (ViraFEST assay). An Oncomine TCR Beta short-read assay was used to sequence the DNA from cultured CD4+ T cells. From the PCR reads, TCRdb called clonotypes with MiXCR, one entry per CDR3 protein. The sample has about 14,000 distinct CDR3 sequences, just over 55% seen once. The sequenced sample consisted of CD4+ T cells from blood, cultured in vitro. Every receptor here comes from a human donor who had recovered from COVID-19.

The chain uses TRBV5-1 and TRBJ1-6, with no clear D. CDR3 length: 18 amino acids. Germline V gene sequence: CDR1 SGHRS, CDR2 YFSETQ. V gave up 4 bases and J gave up 7 bases, with 24 bases separating them. This CDR3 is CASSPYNVDDTPNSPLHF. The CDR3 bases are TGCGCCAGCAGCCCATATAACGTGGACGACACACCGAATTCACCCCTCCACTTT.

Of note for this clonotype: A junction boundary mismatches the germline segment, possibly from a read error. The V and J genes are TRBV12-3 or TRBV12-4 and TRBJ2-1; 11 nucleotides agree with TRBD2. The CDR3 runs to 15 residues. This CDR3 reads CASRSLAGVNNEQIF. For the CDR3, the DNA is TGTGCCAGCAGGTCACTAGCGGGAGTAAACAATGAGCAGATCTTC.

Here the CDR3 DNA reads TGTGCCAGCCGTCGACGTACAGGGTATGGCTACACCTTC. This codes for CASRRRTGYGYTF. The chain employs TRBV6-1 and TRBJ1-2; D might be TRBD1 (6 bases). Germline loops: CDR1 MNHNS, CDR2 SASEGT. This CDR3 region has 13 residues. V lost 8 bases to trimming and J lost 5 bases, with 15 bases between them.

V gene TRBV6-1 combines with J gene TRBJ1-5; TRBD1 matches at 8 bases. The CDR3 length is 17 residues. The ends lost 5 bases at V and 2 bases at J; junction bases unmatched: 11. CDR1 and CDR2 (germline): MNHNS, SASEGT. CDR3 sequence: CASSPGGQGGRNQPQHF. CDR3 bases: TGTGCCAGCAGTCCGGGAGGACAGGGCGGACGCAATCAGCCCCAGCATTTT.

The sample holds a few counts of this clonotype. The V call is TRBV19, the J call TRBJ2-3; D is undetermined. The CDR3 consists of 14 residues. V was shortened by 3 bases and J by 0 bases, with 7 bases between the two germline ends. Germline assignment: CDR1 LNHDA and CDR2 SQIVND (reference sequence). CDR3 in amino acids: CASSMGWSTDTQYF. The CDR3 nucleotides read TGTGCCAGTAGTATGGGGTGGAGCACAGATACGCAGTATTTT.

V gene TRBV19 combines with J gene TRBJ2-5; 9 positions agree with TRBD2. Germline lookup yields CDR1 LNHDA and CDR2 SQIVND (reference sequence). The CDR3 has 18 amino acids. The ends lost 5 bases at V and 1 base at J; junction bases unmatched: 14. The CDR3 protein is CASSPQYAGGPRQETQYF. The DNA for the CDR3 is TGTGCCAGTAGTCCCCAATACGCGGGAGGGCCGCGCCAAGAGACCCAGTACTTC.

The chain carries TRBV19 and TRBJ1-5; weak D call: TRBD1 (6 bases). Germline values: CDR1 LNHDA, CDR2 SQIVND (reference sequence). CDR3 size: 13 residues. Trimming removed 6 bases at V and 9 bases at J, with 15 bases between. CDR3 in DNA: TGTGCCAGTAGCTCAAGGGGGGGACGGCCCCAGCATTTT. Its protein product is CASSSRGGRPQHF. Looking up the rest from reference TRBV19 and TRBJ1-5 gives the full variable domain: DGGITQSPKYLFRKEGQNVTLSCEQNLNHDAMYWYRQDPGQGLRLIYYSQIVNDFQKGDIAEGYSVSREKKESFPLTVTSAQKNPTAFYLCASSSRGGRPQHFGDGTRLSIL.

The chain uses TRBV6-2 or TRBV6-3 and TRBJ1-2; possibly TRBD1 for D (6 bases). The V gene's germline CDR1 is MNHEY and CDR2 SVGEGT. V dropped 6 bases and J dropped 4 bases, with 18 bases sitting between them. This CDR3 has 15 amino acids. The CDR3 DNA reads TGTGCCAGCAGGCCAGGGGCAGGGGAAGCCTATGGCTACACCTTC. Residues: CASRPGAGEAYGYTF.

The chain has TRBV7-3 and TRBJ1-1, with D possibly being TRBD1 (6 bases). Trimming removed 5 bases at V and 4 bases at J, with 17 bases between. There are 15 residues in the CDR3. From germline, CDR1 is SGHTA and CDR2 FQGTGA. The CDR3, as DNA: TGTGCCAGCAGCCTCGCCGGGGGGGCTCTCACTGAAGCTTTCTTT. Amino acid sequence: CASSLAGGALTEAFF. Full variable domain (rest looked up from reference TRBV7-3 and TRBJ1-1): GAGVSQTPSNKVTEKGKYVELRCDPISGHTALYWYRQSLGQGPEFLIYFQGTGAADDSGLPNDRFFAVRPEGSVSTLKIQRTERGDSAVYLCASSLAGGALTEAFFGQGTRLTVV.

This clonotype has a handful of counts. The rearrangement joins TRBV10-3 to TRBJ1-1, with D unresolved. Germline V gives CDR1 ENHRY, CDR2 SYGVKD. This CDR3 region has 12 residues. Trimming removed 2 bases from V and 2 bases from J, with 3 bases in between. The CDR3 is CAISEGNTEAFF. The CDR3 bases are TGTGCCATCAGTGAGGGAAACACTGAAGCTTTCTTT.

This clonotype has more than one count but fewer than ten. The V gene is TRBV27, the J gene TRBJ2-1; 9 bases map to TRBD2. Unmatched junction bases numbered 16, after V lost 5 bases and J lost 8 bases. CDR1 and CDR2 (germline): MNHEY, SMNVEV (reference sequence). The CDR3 covers 17 residues. DNA of the CDR3: TGTGCCAGCAGTCGAAAAGTAGCGGGAGAACCTCGGGATGAGCAGTTCTTC. This translates into CASSRKVAGEPRDEQFF.

The CDR3 spells CASSSVEALAWVYEQYF. CDR3 nucleotide sequence: TGTGCCAGCAGTTCAGTAGAGGCACTAGCATGGGTCTACGAGCAGTACTTC. The chain recombines TRBV6-2 or TRBV6-3 with TRBJ2-7, with D maybe TRBD2 (6 bases). Trimming shortened V by 4 bases and J by 3 bases, and 22 bases separated the two germline ends. The germline gives CDR1 MNHEY, CDR2 SVGEGT. There are 17 residues in the CDR3.

The CDR3: CASRRGGSTGELFF. The DNA for the CDR3 is TGTGCCAGCAGGCGAGGGGGGAGTACCGGGGAGCTGTTTTTT. This chain links TRBV12-3 or TRBV12-4 with TRBJ2-2, with D possibly called TRBD1 or TRBD2 (6 bases each). The V end lost 6 bases, the J end lost 5 bases, and 13 bases lay between the germline ends. The length of the CDR3 is 14 residues.

J is TRBJ1-2 and V is TRBV20-1, with TRBD1 as a possible D gene (5 bases). The germline V gene encodes CDR1 DFQATT and CDR2 SNEGSKA (reference sequence). V dropped 0 bases and J dropped 2 bases, with 13 bases sitting between them. There are 15 residues in the CDR3. For the CDR3, the DNA is TGCAGTGCTAGAGATTTAGGCAGGGCGAACTATGGCTACACCTTC. It encodes CSARDLGRANYGYTF.

The sample holds a few counts of this clonotype. V usage is TRBV28 and J usage is TRBJ1-2; D is uncertain. Per germline, CDR1 MDHEN and CDR2 SYDVKM. Trimming shortened V by 3 bases and J by 5 bases, and 7 bases separated the two germline ends. The CDR3 is 12 residues long. The CDR3 region is CASSLRVYGYTF. As DNA, the CDR3 is TGTGCCAGCAGTTTGAGGGTTTATGGCTACACCTTC.

The chain joins TRBV30 to TRBJ1-1; unclear D gene. The CDR3 has 14 residues. Germline loops: CDR1 GTSNPN, CDR2 SVGIG (reference sequence). V was shortened by 1 base and J by 0 bases, with 9 bases between the two germline ends. CDR3 protein: CAWSAGVLNTEAFF. CDR3 DNA: TGTGCCTGGAGTGCCGGCGTCTTGAACACTGAAGCTTTCTTT.

The chain joins TRBV6-2 or TRBV6-3 to TRBJ2-5; 10 bases match TRBD2. V shed 7 bases, J shed 3 bases, and the junction held 11 bases outside the gene matches. Germline CDR1 reads MNHEY; CDR2 reads SVGEGT. CDR3 length equals 16 residues. The CDR3 coding sequence is TGTGCCAGCATTGATGGGGCTAGCGGGAGTGAAGAGACCCAGTACTTC. Protein product: CASIDGASGSEETQYF.

The chain employs TRBV10-2 and TRBJ2-3; D unclear. Germline assignment: CDR1 WSHSY and CDR2 SAAADI. The V end was cut by 6 bases, the J end by 2 bases, with 3 bases between. The CDR3 runs 11 residues. DNA for the CDR3: TGCGCCAGCAGACACACAGATACGCAGTATTTT. It specifies CASRHTDTQYF.

This clonotype has just one count. The chain recombines TRBV4-1 with TRBJ2-7, with D possibly being TRBD2 (6 bases). V lost 1 base and J lost 7, with 23 bases in between. Looked up from germline, CDR1 is MGHRA and CDR2 is YSYEKL. There are 17 residues in the CDR3. The CDR3 protein is CASSQASGLKTLWEQYF. CDR3 coding DNA: TGCGCCAGCAGCCAAGCTTCCGGACTAAAAACCCTCTGGGAGCAGTACTTC.

There are a few counts of this clonotype. This chain joins TRBV7-2 and TRBJ2-7; tentative D call: TRBD2 (6 bases). There are 14 residues in the CDR3. V shed 3 bases and J shed 3 bases, with 12 bases lying between them. Germline assignment: CDR1 SGHTA and CDR2 FQGNSA. The CDR3 DNA follows: TGTGCCAGCAGCTTGGAGGGAGGCTTCTACGAGCAGTACTTC. Amino acids: CASSLEGGFYEQYF.

The chain combines TRBV2 with TRBJ2-1, with D hard to call. Germline CDR1 and CDR2: SNHLY and FYNNEI. The CDR3 covers 15 residues. V gave up 2 bases and J gave up 3 bases, with 11 bases separating them. The CDR3 is CASSEIVSGYNEQFF. In DNA form, the CDR3 reads TGTGCCAGCAGTGAAATAGTTTCTGGCTACAATGAGCAGTTCTTC.

The V call is TRBV7-9, the J call TRBJ1-2; TRBD1 is a possible D gene (6 bases). CDR3 length equals 15 residues. Trimming cost V 4 bases and J 5 bases, with 17 bases left between them. The germline V gene has CDR1 SEHNR and CDR2 FQNEAQ (reference sequence). This CDR3 reads CASSWGGRDNYGYTF. The CDR3 coding sequence is TGTGCCAGCAGCTGGGGAGGCAGGGACAATTATGGCTACACCTTC.

The chain uses TRBV6-1 and TRBJ1-6; D remains unclear. Germline assignment: CDR1 MNHNS and CDR2 SASEGT. V was pared by 8 bases and J by 9 bases, with 11 bases between. The CDR3 contains 12 residues. The CDR3 is CASQADSSPLHF. The CDR3 DNA is TGTGCCAGCCAGGCAGACTCTTCACCCCTCCACTTT.

This clonotype came up a few times. This chain connects TRBV6-2 or TRBV6-3 to TRBJ1-5, with 7 bases lining up with TRBD1. Germline V lookup: CDR1 MNHEY, CDR2 SVGEGT. The CDR3 runs 15 residues. The ends lost 7 bases at V and 2 bases at J; junction bases unmatched: 8. CDR3 region: CASTVTGQGNQPQHF. CDR3 sequence (DNA): TGTGCCAGCACCGTAACAGGACAGGGCAATCAGCCCCAGCATTTT.

V gene TRBV24-1 combines with J gene TRBJ2-5, with D maybe TRBD2 (6 bases). CDR1 is KGHDR, CDR2 SFDVKD, per germline. V gave up 5 bases and J gave up 2 bases, with 8 bases separating them. The CDR3 is 13 residues long. CDR3 sequence: CATSVSGQETQYF. The CDR3 bases are TGTGCCACCAGTGTAAGCGGGCAAGAGACCCAGTACTTC.

This rearrangement joins TRBV7-9 to TRBJ2-7, with D perhaps matching TRBD1 or TRBD2 (6 bases each). Per germline, CDR1 SEHNR and CDR2 FQNEAQ (reference sequence). CDR3 length: 15 amino acids. V was trimmed by 5 bases and J by 2 bases, leaving 16 bases between them. This CDR3 reads CASSTTGGTTYEQYF. The CDR3 nucleotides read TGTGCCAGCAGCACCACGGGCGGGACAACCTACGAGCAGTACTTC.

The chain employs TRBV27 and TRBJ2-7, with 12 positions matching TRBD1. The junction had 5 bases not matched to a gene; V was cut back by 8 bases and J by 6 bases. The CDR3 loop spans 13 amino acids. Germline loops: CDR1 MNHEY, CDR2 SMNVEV (reference sequence). DNA of the CDR3: TGTGCCAGCCAACGGGACAGGGGGCTCGAGCAGTACTTC. Translation: CASQRDRGLEQYF.

This clonotype was detected only a few times. The genes are TRBV20-1 and TRBJ1-5; a possible D gene is TRBD1 (5 bases). The germline V and J ends were trimmed by 6 bases and 3 bases, with 15 bases remaining between them. This CDR3 comprises 14 residues. Per germline, CDR1 DFQATT and CDR2 SNEGSKA (reference sequence). The DNA of the CDR3 is TGCAGTGCCCTACGGGGGAGGTACAATCAGCCCCAGCATTTT. Protein sequence: CSALRGRYNQPQHF.

This chain uses TRBV6-2 or TRBV6-3 with TRBJ2-1; D gene unclear. Trimming pared 2 bases from V and 7 bases from J, leaving 6 bases between. Per the germline V gene, CDR1 is MNHEY and CDR2 is SVGEGT. The CDR3 contains 12 residues. The CDR3 protein is CASSYGVNEQFF. The CDR3 DNA reads TGTGCCAGCAGTTACGGGGTGAATGAGCAGTTCTTC.

This clonotype showed up just once. This rearrangement joins TRBV6-1 to TRBJ2-7, with D maybe TRBD1 (6 bases). Deletions cut 6 bases from V and 1 base from J, with 10 bases between. The CDR3 sequence is 13 residues long. CDR1 and CDR2 from the germline V gene are MNHNS and SASEGT. CDR3 sequence reads: CASRKQGSYEQYF. In nucleotides, the CDR3 is TGTGCCAGCAGGAAACAGGGATCCTACGAGCAGTACTTC.

The rearrangement joins TRBV7-2 to TRBJ2-7, with 10 bases identical to TRBD1. The germline CDR1 and CDR2 sequences are SGHTA and FQGNSA. The CDR3 totals 16 residues. With V trimmed by 0 bases and J by 4 bases, 6 bases remained unmatched. In DNA form, the CDR3 reads TGTGCCAGCAGCTTAGCGCTTGGGACAGGGGTTTACGAGCAGTACTTC. It specifies CASSLALGTGVYEQYF. Supplemented by reference TRBV7-2 and TRBJ2-7, the full variable domain reads GAGVSQSPSNKVTEKGKDVELRCDPISGHTALYWYRQSLGQGLEFLIYFQGNSAPDKSGLPSDRFSAERTGGSVSTLTIQRTQQEDSAVYLCASSLALGTGVYEQYFGPGTRLTVT.

This clonotype was observed a handful of times. The chain is built from TRBV6-5 and TRBJ2-6; 7 bases map to TRBD1. The CDR3 is 15 residues long. Germline trimming cut 4 bases from V and 2 bases from J; bases unmatched to any gene: 2. CDR1 is MNHEY and CDR2 is SVGAGI in the germline V gene. In nucleotides, the CDR3 is TGTGCCAGCAGTTCAGGGGGTACTGGGGCCAACGTCCTGACTTTC. Translation gives CASSSGGTGANVLTF.